A selection of T cell receptor beta chains follows, all from one sample in a study of shared clonotypes between healthy human individuals. The assay was immunoSEQ multiplex PCR, and TCRdb's table has in-frame clones only and misses some. Of more than 2 million clones listed, roughly 93% are singletons. The sequenced material came from naive CD8+ T cells from PBMCs. The source of these receptors is a man between 18 and 35 years old in good health. Some clones in this sample may be carry-over from other donors' samples. CDR3s include the opening cysteine and the closing phenylalanine or tryptophan. D genes are given only for firm matches. Size is stated for part of the rows, as once, few or many counts, or as a class when the clone is expanded.

D | J | V | size | CDR3 | DNA
TRBD1 | TRBJ2-1 | TRBV13 | NA | CASSPTIRDRGRDEQFF | TGTGCCAGCAGCCCTACAATCCGGGACAGGGGGCGGGATGAGCAGTTCTTC
TRBD1 | TRBJ2-7 | TRBV30 | NA | CARGQAKYEQYF | TGTGCCCGAGGACAGGCGAAATACGAGCAGTACTTC
TRBD1 | TRBJ2-3 | TRBV7-8 | NA | CASSLERGLGDTQYF | TGTGCCAGCAGCTTAGAAAGGGGGCTCGGAGATACGCAGTATTTT
NA | TRBJ1-1 | TRBV4-3 | NA | CASSQGRANTEAFF | TGCGCCAGCAGCCAAGGTAGAGCGAACACTGAAGCTTTCTTT
TRBD1 | TRBJ1-2 | TRBV28 | NA | CASSQTGTGYGYTF | TGTGCCAGCAGTCAAACCGGGACAGGCTATGGCTACACCTTC
NA | TRBJ2-7 | TRBV13 | NA | CASRDRHHEQYF | TGTGCCAGCAGAGATCGACACCACGAGCAGTACTTC
TRBD2 | TRBJ2-7 | TRBV6-5 | NA | CASSPGEGPYEQYF | TGTGCCAGCAGCCCTGGGGAGGGGCCCTACGAGCAGTACTTC
NA | TRBJ1-2 | TRBV27 | NA | CASSGDYGYTF | TGTGCCAGCAGTGGAGACTATGGCTACACCTTC
NA | TRBJ1-5 | TRBV28 | NA | CASSYRDGNQPQHF | TGTGCCAGCAGCTACAGGGACGGCAATCAGCCCCAGCATTTT
NA | TRBJ1-5 | TRBV7-9 | NA | CASSLLGQPQHF | TGTGCCAGCAGCTTACTGGGGCAGCCCCAGCATTTT
TRBD2 | TRBJ2-7 | TRBV27 | NA | CASSLGLPSGYEQYF | TGTGCCAGCAGTTTAGGTTTACCTAGCGGCTACGAGCAGTACTTC
NA | TRBJ2-7 | TRBV5-6 | NA | CASRAQGTEQYF | TGTGCCAGCAGGGCACAGGGTACCGAGCAGTACTTC
TRBD2 | TRBJ2-2 | TRBV28 | NA | CASSFPWEREEGTGELFF | TGTGCCAGCAGCTTCCCATGGGAGCGGGAGGAGGGGACCGGGGAGCTGTTTTTT
NA | TRBJ2-7 | TRBV5-6 | NA | CASSLGNEQYF | TGTGCCAGCAGCTTGGGGAACGAGCAGTACTTC
TRBD2 | TRBJ2-1 | TRBV2 | once | CASSEGPGGFKFF | TGTGCCAGCAGTGAAGGTCCGGGAGGCTTCAAGTTCTTC
NA | TRBJ1-1 | TRBV6-5 | NA | CASSESSRTEAFF | TGTGCCAGCAGTGAGTCTTCCCGCACTGAAGCTTTCTTT
NA | TRBJ1-5 | TRBV2 | NA | CASSEYRDSNQPQHF | TGTGCCAGCAGTGAATACCGGGACAGCAATCAGCCCCAGCATTTT
NA | TRBJ2-7 | TRBV27 | NA | CASSFSRAYEQYF | TGTGCCAGCAGTTTCTCCAGAGCCTACGAGCAGTACTTC
NA | TRBJ2-5 | TRBV27 | NA | CASSLTPPDRHRTQYF | TGTGCCAGCAGTTTAACCCCCCCTGATCGGCACAGGACCCAGTACTTC
NA | TRBJ1-2 | TRBV29-1 | NA | CSVEEGSPGALGYTF | TGCAGCGTTGAAGAAGGTTCGCCAGGTGCGCTTGGCTACACCTTC
NA | TRBJ2-1 | TRBV7-3 | few | CASSLDSYNEQFF | TGTGCCAGCAGCCTGGACAGCTACAATGAGCAGTTCTTC
NA | TRBJ2-1 | TRBV2 | NA | CASRQNEQFF | TGTGCCAGCAGACAGAATGAGCAGTTCTTC
NA | TRBJ2-1 | TRBV10-3 | NA | CATTDSRSYNEQFF | TGTGCCACTACGGACTCCCGCTCCTACAATGAGCAGTTCTTC
NA | TRBJ2-7 | TRBV2 | NA | CASLGGPTYEQYF | TGTGCCAGTCTCGGGGGCCCGACCTACGAGCAGTACTTC
NA | TRBJ2-7 | TRBV11-2 | NA | CASSHLRGNYEQYF | TGTGCCAGCAGCCACCTCCGGGGCAACTACGAGCAGTACTTC
TRBD1 | TRBJ2-7 | TRBV5-8 | NA | CASSLPTGGRSYEQYF | TGTGCCAGCAGCTTGCCCACAGGGGGTAGATCCTACGAGCAGTACTTC
TRBD2 | TRBJ2-7 | TRBV27 | NA | CASSSLAEAYEQYF | TGTGCCAGCAGTTCACTAGCGGAGGCATACGAGCAGTACTTC
NA | TRBJ2-7 | TRBV27 | once | CASSLQASGPYEQYF | TGTGCCAGCAGCCTCCAGGCCAGCGGACCCTACGAGCAGTACTTC
NA | TRBJ2-7 | TRBV4-1 | NA | CASSQVSGGQGEQYF | TGCGCCAGCAGCCAGGTTAGCGGGGGACAGGGCGAGCAGTACTTC
TRBD1 | TRBJ2-7 | TRBV6-5 | NA | CATMTGYPYEQYF | TGTGCCACGATGACAGGGTATCCCTACGAGCAGTACTTC
NA | TRBJ2-7 | TRBV7-8 | NA | CASSLVQAGPEQYF | TGTGCCAGCAGCTTAGTACAGGCGGGACCCGAGCAGTACTTC
NA | TRBJ1-2 | TRBV18 | NA | CASSGVERYGYTF | TGTGCCAGCTCGGGGGTGGAGAGATATGGCTACACCTTC
TRBD1 | TRBJ1-1 | TRBV5-1 | NA | CASSLTYGQGGRAFF | TGCGCCAGCAGCTTGACCTACGGACAGGGGGGTAGGGCTTTCTTT
NA | TRBJ2-7 | TRBV29-1 | NA | CSALVYGDYEQYF | TGCAGCGCACTAGTTTATGGGGACTACGAGCAGTACTTC
NA | TRBJ2-1 | TRBV29-1 | NA | CSADWSSMGNEQFF | TGCAGCGCTGATTGGTCCAGCATGGGGAATGAGCAGTTCTTC
TRBD2 | TRBJ2-1 | TRBV9 | once | CASSLEGGLAGEGAYNEQFF | TGTGCCAGCAGCCTAGAGGGGGGTCTAGCGGGAGAAGGGGCCTACAATGAGCAGTTCTTC
NA | TRBJ1-1 | TRBV28 | once | CASSFRANMNTEAFF | TGTGCCAGCAGTTTCCGGGCGAATATGAACACTGAAGCTTTCTTT
NA | TRBJ2-1 | TRBV28 | NA | CASSLLNNEQFF | TGTGCCAGCAGTCTACTAAACAATGAGCAGTTCTTC
TRBD1 | TRBJ2-7 | TRBV6-1 | NA | CASSEGQGGYEQYF | TGTGCCAGCAGTGAAGGACAGGGGGGCTACGAGCAGTACTTC
NA | TRBJ2-7 | TRBV5-1 | NA | CASSFPGTANEQYF | TGCGCCAGCAGCTTTCCAGGAACAGCCAACGAGCAGTACTTC
NA | TRBJ2-7 | TRBV11-3 | NA | CASSPHRDGGEQYF | TGTGCCAGCAGCCCACACCGGGACGGGGGAGAGCAGTACTTC
TRBD2 | TRBJ2-7 | TRBV6-5 | NA | CASAGRTRDYEQYF | TGTGCCAGCGCTGGCAGGACTAGGGACTACGAGCAGTACTTC
NA | TRBJ2-7 | TRBV20-1 | NA | CSAMTYEQYF | TGCAGTGCTATGACATACGAGCAGTACTTC
TRBD1 | TRBJ1-2 | TRBV7-9 | NA | CASSILQGNYGYTF | TGTGCCAGCAGCATCTTACAGGGGAACTATGGCTACACCTTC
NA | TRBJ2-7 | TRBV6-5 | NA | CASSYSSGLGYEQYF | TGTGCCAGCAGTTACTCATCGGGGTTAGGCTACGAGCAGTACTTC
NA | TRBJ2-7 | TRBV7-8 | NA | CASSAAGTPIEQYF | TGTGCCAGCAGCGCCGCCGGGACTCCAATCGAGCAGTACTTC
NA | TRBJ2-7 | TRBV14 | NA | CASSLIYTGTHETGLQYF | TGTGCCAGCAGTCTAATATACACAGGGACTCATGAAACGGGCCTGCAGTACTTC
TRBD2 | TRBJ2-3 | TRBV9 | NA | CASSVDSGSGDTQYF | TGTGCCAGCAGCGTAGACAGCGGGAGTGGAGATACGCAGTATTTT
TRBD2 | TRBJ2-3 | TRBV2 | NA | CASSEKTSGSTDTQYF | TGTGCCAGCAGTGAGAAGACTAGCGGGAGTACAGATACGCAGTATTTT
TRBD2 | TRBJ2-7 | TRBV28 | NA | CASLAGWGSYEQYF | TGTGCCAGCTTAGCGGGGTGGGGCTCCTACGAGCAGTACTTC
NA | TRBJ1-1 | TRBV11-2 | few | CASSLPGTLNTEAFF | TGTGCCAGCAGCTTACCTGGGACACTTAACACTGAAGCTTTCTTT
NA | TRBJ2-1 | TRBV7-6 | NA | CASSLVGLQSYNEQFF | TGTGCCAGCAGCTTAGTCGGACTCCAGTCCTACAATGAGCAGTTCTTC
NA | TRBJ2-7 | TRBV9 | NA | CASSVGSGGSEQYF | TGTGCCAGCAGCGTAGGGTCCGGGGGCTCCGAGCAGTACTTC
TRBD2 | TRBJ2-7 | TRBV27 | once | CASRTSGSPYEQYF | TGTGCCAGCAGAACTAGCGGGAGCCCTTACGAGCAGTACTTC